One sample yielded the 14 T cell receptor beta chains listed below, sequenced in a study of a mutant IDH1 vaccine in newly diagnosed glioma. Their target antigens are unknown. Time point described: week 23, last vaccination. Each dose of the vaccine consisted of 300 ug of mutant IDH1 20-mer peptide, with topical imiquimod. TCRdb's copy holds only in-frame clones and misses some; the assay was immunoSEQ multiplex PCR. The sample shows 70,000 to 95,000 clones, approximately 89% of them seen only once. The sequenced sample was PBMCs, obtained from a glioma patient whose treatment included an IDH1 peptide vaccine. The source is a woman between 50 and 59 years old with glioma.

This clone came up once. The rearrangement links TRBV19 to TRBJ2-5; a weak D match, TRBD2 (7 bases). Trimming shortened V by 3 bases and J by 4 bases, and 18 bases separated the two germline ends. This CDR3 is 16 amino acids long. CDR1 is LNHDA and CDR2 is SQIVND in the germline V gene (reference sequence). CDR3: CASSIFGMGGRETQYF. The CDR3 region has the DNA TGTGCCAGTAGTATCTTTGGCATGGGGGGGCGAGAGACCCAGTACTTC.

The chain carries TRBV28 and TRBJ1-5; possibly TRBD1 for D (6 bases). From germline, CDR1 is MDHEN and CDR2 SYDVKM. The CDR3 runs 15 residues. V was pared by 1 base and J by 3 bases, with 10 bases between. CDR3 bases: TGTGCCAGCAGTTTATTACAGGGTCCCAATCAGCCCCAGCATTTT. Translated, it gives CASSLLQGPNQPQHF.

There are a few counts of this clone. V gene TRBV11-2 combines with J gene TRBJ2-2; 9 nucleotides align to TRBD2. Germline trimming cut 1 base from V and 5 bases from J; bases unmatched to any gene: 5. This CDR3 has 16 amino acids. The germline CDR1 and CDR2 sequences are SGHAT and FQNNGV. Here the CDR3 DNA reads TGTGCCAGCAGCTTAGCCGCCCTAGCGGGAACCGGGGAGCTGTTTTTT. Translation: CASSLAALAGTGELFF.

The CDR3 nucleotides are TGTGCCAGCAGTGACCCGAGCTCCTACAATGAGCAGTTCTTC. Translating it yields CASSDPSSYNEQFF. The chain links TRBV6-4 to TRBJ2-1; no reliable D call. Trimming shortened V by 2 bases and J by 0 bases, and 5 bases separated the two germline ends. The CDR3 extends over 14 amino acids. CDR1 and CDR2 (germline): MRHNA, SNTAGT.

The V and J genes are TRBV6-4 and TRBJ2-1; TRBD2 matches at 16 bases. There are 21 residues in the CDR3. Germline V gene lookup returns CDR1 MRHNA and CDR2 SNTAGT. V lost 2 bases, J lost 0 bases, and 10 bases stayed unmatched. CDR3 bases: TGTGCCAGCAGTGACCCGGGAGGGACTAGCGGGAGGGACAGCTCCTACAATGAGCAGTTCTTC. This translates into CASSDPGGTSGRDSSYNEQFF.

This clone was recorded a few times. The chain joins TRBV18 to TRBJ2-6, with TRBD1 matching 8 bases. The V gene's germline CDR1 is KGHSH and CDR2 LQKENI. J gave up 0 bases and V 4 bases, and 2 bases lay outside the gene matches. This CDR3 is 16 amino acids long. CDR3 DNA sequence: TGTGCCAGCTCACGGGACAGGACCTCTGGGGCCAACGTCCTGACTTTC. This encodes CASSRDRTSGANVLTF.

The chain links TRBV5-1 to TRBJ1-3; 8 nucleotides align to TRBD1. Germline V gene lookup returns CDR1 SGHRS and CDR2 YFSETQ. CDR3 length: 15 residues. The V gene end was trimmed by 3 bases and the J gene end by 3 bases; junction bases not matched to a gene: 5. In DNA, the CDR3 is TGCGCCAGCAGCTCGGACAGGGATTTTGGAAACACCATATATTTT. Its protein is CASSSDRDFGNTIYF.

The chain uses TRBV28 and TRBJ2-7; 7 nucleotides agree with TRBD1. There are 15 residues in the CDR3. The germline V gene encodes CDR1 MDHEN and CDR2 SYDVKM. The ends lost 5 bases at V and 2 bases at J; junction bases unmatched: 9. CDR3 sequence: CASSPWQGVTYEQYF. The CDR3 coding sequence is TGTGCCAGCAGTCCATGGCAGGGGGTGACCTACGAGCAGTACTTC.

The chain couples TRBV6-4 to TRBJ2-1, with D tentatively TRBD2 (5 bases). Trimming removed 3 bases at V and 5 bases at J, with 20 bases between. The CDR3 has 17 residues. Germline lookup yields CDR1 MRHNA and CDR2 SNTAGT. The CDR3 DNA follows: TGTGCCAGCAGTGAGAGCGGAACCATCTCTTATGACAATGAGCAGTTCTTC. As protein: CASSESGTISYDNEQFF.

The chain links TRBV19 to TRBJ2-1, with 13 bases that match TRBD2. J was trimmed by 10 bases and V by 7 bases; bases with no gene match: 10. Germline CDR1 reads LNHDA; CDR2 reads SQIVND (reference sequence). The CDR3 length is 15 residues. The CDR3 sequence: CASTKRTSGSDEQFF. Here the CDR3 DNA reads TGTGCCAGTACTAAAAGGACTAGCGGGAGTGACGAGCAGTTCTTC. The full variable domain, its missing parts supplied by reference TRBV19 and TRBJ2-1, is DGGITQSPKYLFRKEGQNVTLSCEQNLNHDAMYWYRQDPGQGLRLIYYSQIVNDFQKGDIAEGYSVSREKKESFPLTVTSAQKNPTAFYLCASTKRTSGSDEQFFGPGTRLTVL.

The chain has TRBV4-2 and TRBJ1-2; D is unclear. This CDR3 spans 14 amino acids. The V and J ends lost 0 bases and 3 bases respectively, with 8 bases between them. Germline-derived CDR1 and CDR2 are LGHNA and YNFKEQ. CDR3 loop: CASSQDRRDYGYTF. CDR3 bases: TGTGCCAGCAGCCAAGATAGGAGGGACTATGGCTACACCTTC.

The chain links TRBV20-1 to TRBJ2-1; D is undetermined. Germline V gene lookup returns CDR1 DFQATT and CDR2 SNEGSKA (reference sequence). V was trimmed by 5 bases and J by 5 bases, leaving 4 bases between them. The CDR3 is 10 amino acids. CDR3 sequence (DNA): TGCAGTGCTCTCGACAATGAGCAGTTCTTC. This codes for CSALDNEQFF.

The chain joins TRBV30 to TRBJ2-7, with a possible D match to TRBD2 (6 bases). The germline V gene encodes CDR1 GTSNPN and CDR2 SVGIG (reference sequence). This CDR3 is built from 11 residues. V shed 7 bases and J shed 6 bases, with 13 bases lying between them. The CDR3 sequence: CAYVGGVEQYF. CDR3 bases: TGTGCCTATGTAGGAGGGGTCGAGCAGTACTTC.

V and J are TRBV27 and TRBJ1-2, with unresolved D. Germline-derived CDR1 and CDR2 are MNHEY and SMNVEV (reference sequence). The CDR3 sequence is 14 residues long. V was cut by 3 bases and J by 3 bases, with 11 bases left in between. The CDR3 loop reads CASSLRPGYYGYTF. CDR3 DNA sequence: TGTGCCAGCAGTTTGAGACCCGGGTACTATGGCTACACCTTC.